This TCR beta chain was recovered during a study of blood T cell repertoires in COVID-19. Original methodology: Reference gene primers were amplified, and this amplification served to estimate nucleated cell counts. Only in-frame clones appear in the TCRdb table, and some are missing; sequencing was by immunoSEQ multiplex PCR. From that table come the V and J calls and clone size; the DNA was used to work out D and trimming. The data contain over 130,000 clones, 80% to 90% of them singletons. V dropped 7 bases and J dropped 5 bases, with 12 bases sitting between them. This CDR3 has 12 residues. From germline, CDR1 is MDHEN and CDR2 SYDVKM.

Sequencing was performed on peripheral blood. This clonotype originated in a man in his sixties or seventies with acute or convalescent COVID-19. J is TRBJ2-7 and V is TRBV28; possible D gene TRBD1, 5 bases. The CDR3 region has the DNA TGTGCCAGCACTCAGGGAATCGACGAGCAGTACTTC. The encoded protein is CASTQGIDEQYF.